Sequencing of this T cell receptor (beta chain) was carried out in a study of tumour-infiltrating T cells in Burkitt lymphoma. Study context: Patients covered every epidemiological subtype of Burkitt lymphoma. Overall and progression-free survival were predicted by productive clonality. Points from the study as a whole: Many Burkitt lymphoma patients shared several public clonotypes.

Germline V lookup: CDR1 SQVTM, CDR2 ANQGSEA. The CDR3 totals 12 residues. Losses at the gene ends were 6 bases for V and 6 bases for J; bases not matched to a gene: 4. TCRdb keeps only in-frame clones here, not all; method: immunoSEQ multiplex PCR. The table lists 150 to 200 clones, around 97% of them singletons, with around 10% in the top ten. Worth noting for this clone: Its antigen remains unknown.

The gene calls are TRBV29-1 and TRBJ2-7; TRBD1 matches at 11 bases. The clonotype was recovered from a human donor with Burkitt lymphoma. Sequencing was performed on tumor tissue. CDR3: CSVEGQGGEQYF. Here the CDR3 DNA reads TGCAGCGTCGAGGGACAGGGGGGCGAGCAGTACTTC.